The 31 T cell receptor beta chains below come from one sample, sequenced in a study of shared clonotypes between healthy human individuals. Repertoires were generated with immunoSEQ multiplex PCR, while TCRdb's copy carries only in-frame clones and drops some. The data hold 400,000 to 500,000 clones, with 75% to 85% observed a single time. Sequencing was carried out using PBMCs. The receptors derive from a woman aged 40 to 55 in good health. Some clones in this sample may be carry-over from other donors' samples.

In this sample, this clone turned up a few times. The chain links TRBV27 to TRBJ2-5, with TRBD1 matching 7 bases. CDR3 length equals 15 residues. Germline CDR1 and CDR2: MNHEY and SMNVEV (reference sequence). Trimming at V came to 5 bases and at J to 3 bases, leaving 9 bases not matched to a gene. The CDR3 nucleotides are TGTGCCAGCAGTGCCCGACAGGGCCGGGAAGAGACCCAGTACTTC. As protein: CASSARQGREETQYF.

The genes are TRBV30 and TRBJ1-3; maybe TRBD1 (5 bases). V lost 2 bases and J lost 0, with 11 bases in between. CDR1 and CDR2 from the germline V gene are GTSNPN and SVGIG (reference sequence). CDR3 length: 15 amino acids. DNA for the CDR3: TGTGCCTGGAGTCCGGGACGGTTCTCTGGAAACACCATATATTTT. It translates to CAWSPGRFSGNTIYF.

V gene TRBV7-2 combines with J gene TRBJ2-4, with TRBD1 as a possible D gene (6 bases). Germline V lookup: CDR1 SGHTA, CDR2 FQGNSA. The CDR3 runs 14 residues. V lost 5 bases and J lost 6, with 14 bases in between. DNA for the CDR3: TGTGCCAGCAGCCCCGGGGCAGGGGTAAACATTCAGTACTTC. It translates to CASSPGAGVNIQYF.

This chain uses TRBV4-2 with TRBJ1-2, with TRBD1 matching 8 bases. This CDR3 is built from 18 residues. J lost 7 bases, V lost 1 base, and 17 bases had no gene match. Germline CDR1 reads LGHNA; CDR2 reads YNFKEQ. CDR3 residues: CASSQGVVDRVKAPGYTF. DNA for the CDR3: TGTGCCAGCAGCCAAGGGGTCGTGGACAGGGTAAAGGCTCCTGGCTACACCTTC.

The chain joins TRBV5-1 to TRBJ2-1, with 8 bases matching TRBD2. Germline assignment: CDR1 SGHRS and CDR2 YFSETQ. The V segment lost 4 bases and the J segment 4 bases; nucleotides outside the gene matches: 16. This CDR3 is 18 amino acids long. CDR3 DNA: TGCGCCAGCAGCCTAGGACAGCGACTAGCGCGCCTATACAATGAGCAGTTCTTC. Its translation: CASSLGQRLARLYNEQFF.

The table lists this clone with a few counts. The CDR3 DNA reads as TGTGCCAGCAGAACTAATGAAAAACTGTTTTTT. Residues: CASRTNEKLFF. V is TRBV28 and J is TRBJ1-4; no definite D call. The germline V and J ends were trimmed by 6 bases and 1 base, with 0 bases remaining between them. There are 11 residues in the CDR3. CDR1 MDHEN and CDR2 SYDVKM come from the germline V gene.

The chain links TRBV7-9 to TRBJ1-1; D call uncertain. In germline, CDR1 is SEHNR, CDR2 FQNEAQ (reference sequence). This CDR3 is 14 amino acids long. V was trimmed by 0 bases and J by 5 bases, leaving 10 bases between them. CDR3 sequence reads: CASSLAGSGTEAFF. The DNA for the CDR3 is TGTGCCAGCAGCTTAGCGGGATCGGGGACTGAAGCTTTCTTT.

This sequence joins TRBV10-3 and TRBJ1-2; possibly TRBD1 for D (5 bases). The CDR3 spans 13 residues. Looked up from germline, CDR1 is ENHRY and CDR2 is SYGVKD. The V end was cut by 4 bases, the J end by 4 bases, with 10 bases between. CDR3 protein: CAISGDGLYGYTF. In DNA, the CDR3 is TGTGCCATCAGTGGGGACGGCCTCTATGGCTACACCTTC.

This chain joins TRBV11-2 and TRBJ2-2; D perhaps matches TRBD2 (5 bases). V lost 11 bases and J 0 bases, leaving 13 bases between the germline ends. The germline CDR1 and CDR2 sequences are SGHAT and FQNNGV. CDR3 length: 14 residues. The CDR3 loop is CAASAVPNTGELFF. The CDR3 DNA reads TGTGCCGCCTCAGCGGTGCCGAACACCGGGGAGCTGTTTTTT.

The genes are TRBV7-9 and TRBJ2-5; maybe TRBD2 (6 bases). With 5 bases removed from V and 7 bases from J, the gap between germline ends came to 17 bases. The CDR3 loop spans 14 amino acids. Per germline, CDR1 SEHNR and CDR2 FQNEAQ (reference sequence). DNA for the CDR3: TGTGCCAGCAGCCCCCCCCCGGAGGGTGGGACCCAGTACTTC. Translating gives CASSPPPEGGTQYF.

This clone has just one count. The genes are TRBV2 and TRBJ2-3; TRBD2 aligns across 10 bases. Germline V gene lookup returns CDR1 SNHLY and CDR2 FYNNEI. With 5 bases clipped from V and 4 bases from J, the junction kept 15 bases outside the gene matches. The CDR3 consists of 18 residues. CDR3 sequence (DNA): TGTGCCAGCAGTATGCGTCTAGCGGGGGCCAGCGGCTCAGATACGCAGTATTTT. This sequence encodes CASSMRLAGASGSDTQYF.

The gene calls are TRBV28 and TRBJ1-1, with TRBD1 matching 7 bases. V lost 8 bases to trimming and J lost 7 bases; unmatched junction nucleotides: 10. The germline CDR1 and CDR2 sequences are MDHEN and SYDVKM. The CDR3 is 13 residues long. In DNA, the CDR3 is TGTGCCAGCCGACAGGGCGGTACTGGTGAAGCTTTCTTT. It is translated as CASRQGGTGEAFF.

With respect to this clone: An end of the junction differs from the germline gene, which may be a read error. V and J are TRBV20-1 and TRBJ2-7; D remains unclear. CDR1 is DFQATT, CDR2 SNEGSKA, per germline (reference sequence). The CDR3 spans 11 residues. The CDR3 loop is CSARNEAEQYF. The CDR3 bases are TGCAGCGCTAGGAACGAAGCCGAGCAGTACTTC.

V is TRBV9 and J is TRBJ2-7, with TRBD2 as a possible D gene (6 bases). V was clipped by 0 bases and J by 6 bases, with 19 bases between them. CDR3 length equals 16 residues. CDR1 SGDLS and CDR2 YYNGEE come from the germline V gene. The CDR3 reads CASSVAPTSMDSEQYF. CDR3 DNA: TGTGCCAGCAGCGTAGCCCCGACTAGTATGGACTCCGAGCAGTACTTC.

V is TRBV11-2 and J is TRBJ2-7; 8 bases are shared with TRBD1. This CDR3 has 15 amino acids. Trimming took 4 bases from V and 7 from J; bases not matched to a gene: 12. Germline V gene data show CDR1 as SGHAT and CDR2 as FQNNGV. For the CDR3, the DNA is TGTGCCAGCAGCTCCGGGACAGGCTCCTTTATTGAGCAGTACTTC. The encoded protein is CASSSGTGSFIEQYF.

J is TRBJ2-5 and V is TRBV2; D gene uncertain. The V gene's germline CDR1 is SNHLY and CDR2 FYNNEI. The CDR3 length is 12 residues. V was clipped by 4 bases and J by 3 bases, with 6 bases between them. The CDR3 region has the DNA TGTGCCAGCAGTGTGACCGAAGAGACCCAGTACTTC. Residues: CASSVTEETQYF.

This clone is a singleton in its sample. The junction departs from the called germline gene at one end, perhaps through a read error. Distinct nucleotide sequences in the sample also encode this CDR3. The CDR3 loop reads CASSVSQGAEAFF. The CDR3 DNA reads TGCGCCAGCAGCGTATCACAGGGGGCTGAAGCTTTCTTT. J is TRBJ1-1 and V is TRBV9; the match to TRBD1 covers 8 bases. The CDR3 consists of 13 residues. Germline V gives CDR1 SGDLS, CDR2 YYNGEE. The complete variable domain, with remaining parts taken from reference TRBV9 and TRBJ1-1, reads DSGVTQTPKHLITATGQRVTLRCSPRSGDLSVYWYQQSLDQGLQFLIQYYNGEERAKGNILERFSAQQFPDLHSELNLSSLELGDSALYFCASSVSQGAEAFFGQGTRLTVV.

With respect to this clone: It may be a read error: a sequence one base away is much more abundant. The same CDR3 can be traced to other DNA sequences in this sample. The V gene is TRBV7-9, the J gene TRBJ1-1; D may be TRBD1 (5 bases). Trimming cost V 2 bases and J 2 bases, with 6 bases left between them. Germline assignment: CDR1 SEHNR and CDR2 FQNEAQ (reference sequence). This CDR3 is 13 amino acids long. DNA of the CDR3: TGTGCCAGCAGCTTAAGGGGTAACACTGAAGCTTTCTTT. Its translation is CASSLRGNTEAFF.

This CDR3 reads CASSLQWTSNEQFF. The CDR3 nucleotides read TGTGCCAGCAGTTTACAGTGGACATCCAATGAGCAGTTCTTC. The chain uses TRBV28 and TRBJ2-1; TRBD1 is a possible D gene (5 bases). Germline CDR1 is MDHEN and CDR2 is SYDVKM. The CDR3 is 14 residues long. V lost 2 bases, J lost 6 bases, and 11 bases lay in between.

This clone was seen once. This chain connects TRBV18 to TRBJ2-7; 13 bases line up with TRBD2. V dropped 5 bases and J dropped 0; count of bases not matched to a gene: 4. The CDR3 spans 16 residues. Germline CDR1 reads KGHSH; CDR2 reads LQKENI. The CDR3 DNA follows: TGTGCCAGCTCATTGAGGACTAGCGGGAGCTCCTACGAGCAGTACTTC. Protein sequence: CASSLRTSGSSYEQYF.

This clone was found once. The rearrangement links TRBV30 to TRBJ2-2, with 10 nucleotides matching TRBD2. J gave up 6 bases and V 2 bases, and 6 bases lay outside the gene matches. Germline loops: CDR1 GTSNPN, CDR2 SVGIG (reference sequence). This CDR3 contains 15 residues. CDR3 sequence reads: CAWSSGRVDAGELFF. In DNA, the CDR3 is TGTGCCTGGAGTAGCGGGAGGGTGGATGCCGGGGAGCTGTTTTTT.

V and J are TRBV5-1 and TRBJ2-7; 12 nucleotides agree with TRBD1. Germline CDR1 SGHRS, CDR2 YFSETQ. The V and J ends lost 5 bases and 5 bases, in that order; junction bases with no gene match: 5. This CDR3 is built from 14 residues. The DNA for the CDR3 is TGCGCCAGCAGAGGGACAGGGGGCTACCACGAGCAGTACTTC. Its protein is CASRGTGGYHEQYF.

This clone was detected many times. Other nucleotide sequences in the sample specify the same CDR3. The chain uses TRBV4-3 and TRBJ2-2; D call uncertain. The germline V gene has CDR1 LGHNA and CDR2 YSLEER. The CDR3 covers 12 residues. V was shortened by 1 base and J by 4 bases, with 1 base between the two germline ends. This CDR3 reads CASSQGTGELFF. The CDR3, as DNA: TGCGCCAGCAGCCAAGGCACCGGGGAGCTGTTTTTT.

The chain joins TRBV25-1 to TRBJ2-2, with TRBD2 matching 7 bases. From germline, CDR1 is MGHDK and CDR2 SYGVNS. The length of the CDR3 is 16 residues. V lost 0 bases to trimming and J lost 7 bases; unmatched junction nucleotides: 8. The CDR3: CASSEYIRGDSGELFF. The CDR3, as DNA: TGTGCCAGCAGTGAATATATCCGGGGGGATAGCGGGGAGCTGTTTTTT.

Worth noting for this clone: This sequence is one base from a far larger clone and is likely a read error. The sample carries other DNA sequences with the same CDR3. V usage is TRBV4-2 and J usage is TRBJ1-2; TRBD1 matches 9 bases. V shed 3 bases, J shed 5 bases, and the junction held 10 bases outside the gene matches. The CDR3 runs to 16 residues. In germline, CDR1 is LGHNA, CDR2 YNFKEQ. CDR3 nucleotides: TGTGCCAGCAGCCAGGACTTTGGGGACAGGGATTATGGCTACACCTTC. It translates to CASSQDFGDRDYGYTF.

In its sample, this clone was seen a few times. The chain links TRBV10-3 to TRBJ2-5, with 11 positions matching TRBD2. The CDR3 covers 15 residues. Germline CDR1 and CDR2: ENHRY and SYGVKD. J gave up 2 bases and V 5 bases, and 4 bases lay outside the gene matches. CDR3 loop: CAISKGLAEQETQYF. CDR3 nucleotide sequence: TGTGCCATCAGTAAGGGACTAGCGGAACAAGAGACCCAGTACTTC.

The chain joins TRBV30 to TRBJ2-1; tentatively, D is TRBD1 (5 bases). CDR3 length: 14 residues. Germline V lookup: CDR1 GTSNPN, CDR2 SVGIG (reference sequence). V was clipped by 0 bases and J by 2 bases, with 8 bases between them. CDR3 sequence reads: CAWSVGAAYNEQFF. The CDR3 nucleotides are TGTGCCTGGAGTGTAGGGGCCGCCTACAATGAGCAGTTCTTC.

The chain joins TRBV18 to TRBJ2-7, with 9 bases identical to TRBD2. Germline V gene lookup returns CDR1 KGHSH and CDR2 LQKENI. The length of the CDR3 is 16 residues. Losses at the gene ends were 3 bases for V and 3 bases for J; bases not matched to a gene: 9. CDR3 in DNA: TGTGCCAGCTCACCGGAGGGCGGGAGGGCCGGCTACGAGCAGTACTTC. Translated, it gives CASSPEGGRAGYEQYF. Supplemented by reference TRBV18 and TRBJ2-7, the full variable domain reads NAGVMQNPRHLVRRRGQEARLRCSPMKGHSHVYWYRQLPEEGLKFMVYLQKENIIDESGMPKERFSAEFPKEGPSILRIQQVVRGDSAAYFCASSPEGGRAGYEQYFGPGTRLTVT.

This chain uses TRBV27 with TRBJ2-7; 7 bases agree with TRBD1. CDR1 and CDR2 (germline): MNHEY, SMNVEV (reference sequence). With 6 bases clipped from V and 5 bases from J, the junction kept 10 bases outside the gene matches. CDR3 length: 14 amino acids. In nucleotides, the CDR3 is TGTGCCAGCAGCAACCGACAGGGCTCTCACGAGCAGTACTTC. Protein: CASSNRQGSHEQYF.

Concerning this clone itself: A far larger clone differs by one base, so this is likely a read error. Distinct nucleotide sequences in the sample also encode this CDR3. The V gene is TRBV5-1, the J gene TRBJ2-1, with TRBD2 matching 9 bases. Germline V lookup: CDR1 SGHRS, CDR2 YFSETQ. J was trimmed by 4 bases and V by 4 bases; bases with no gene match: 12. The CDR3 is 17 residues long. DNA for the CDR3: TGCGCCAGCAGCCCTGGATTAGCGGGAGTAGGGTACAATGAGCAGTTCTTC. Amino acids: CASSPGLAGVGYNEQFF.

J is TRBJ2-5 and V is TRBV11-2; 12 positions agree with TRBD2. The CDR3 totals 16 residues. Trimming removed 0 bases from V and 1 base from J; junction bases left unmatched: 0. Germline lookup yields CDR1 SGHAT and CDR2 FQNNGV. This CDR3 reads CASSLETSGSQETQYF. Written as DNA, the CDR3 is TGTGCCAGCAGCTTAGAGACTAGCGGGAGCCAAGAGACCCAGTACTTC.